The 17 T cell receptor beta chains in this list originate from one sample, sequenced in a study of T cells in Graves' hyperthyroidism and ophthalmopathy. Amplification of TCR beta CDR3 regions used RNA as the template. The HTBI primer set was used in a first-round RT-PCR of the TCR CDR3. TCRdb reanalysed the multiplex PCR reads using MiXCR and keeps one entry per CDR3 protein. The sample includes roughly 400,000 distinct CDR3 sequences, around 25% seen only once; the top ten take roughly 80%. Sequencing was done on a sample of blood. Receptors originate from a man between 50 and 59 years old with Graves' hyperthyroidism.

Notes on this clonotype: The junction and the germline gene differ at one end; a read error may be behind it. The chain has TRBV5-1 and TRBJ2-4, with 10 bases that match TRBD1. Germline V gene sequence: CDR1 SGHRS, CDR2 YFSETQ. The CDR3 totals 18 residues. DNA of the CDR3: TGTGCCAGCAGCTCGGACAGGGGGGAGCCAGTAGCCAAAAACATTCAGTACTTC. Its protein is CASSSDRGEPVAKNIQYF.

This clonotype was observed many times. The chain is built from TRBV6-1 and TRBJ2-7, with 9 bases matching TRBD1. V lost 6 bases and J lost 3; bases outside the gene matches: 0. Germline CDR1 reads MNHNS; CDR2 reads SASEGT. The CDR3 loop spans 12 amino acids. Written as DNA, the CDR3 is TGTGCCAGCAGGGGACAGGGCTACGAGCAGTACTTC. Protein sequence: CASRGQGYEQYF.

The CDR3 is CASSLRGQGLYEQYF. The CDR3 DNA reads as TGTGCCAGCAGTTTAAGAGGACAGGGCCTATACGAGCAGTACTTC. The V call is TRBV12-3 or TRBV12-4, the J call TRBJ2-7; 8 positions match TRBD1. The CDR3 contains 15 residues. The V segment lost 2 bases and the J segment 4 bases; nucleotides outside the gene matches: 7.

The J gene is TRBJ2-5, the V gene TRBV20-1, with D possibly matching TRBD2 (5 bases). Germline V lookup: CDR1 DFQATT, CDR2 SNEGSKA (reference sequence). V was cut by 6 bases and J by 2 bases, with 10 bases left in between. The CDR3 has 12 residues. The DNA for the CDR3 is TGCAGTGCGTGGGGAGAACAAGAGACCCAGTACTTC. Its translation: CSAWGEQETQYF.

This clonotype appeared many times. The chain employs TRBV2 and TRBJ1-1; D gene unclear. Deletions cut 5 bases from V and 3 bases from J, with 13 bases between. There are 14 residues in the CDR3. Germline V lookup: CDR1 SNHLY, CDR2 FYNNEI. CDR3 in amino acids: CASSQLEGYTEAFF. The CDR3 DNA reads as TGTGCCAGCAGTCAACTCGAGGGTTACACTGAAGCTTTCTTT.

In its sample, this clonotype was seen many times. The chain combines TRBV5-1 with TRBJ2-1; 7 nucleotides match TRBD2. Germline V gene sequence: CDR1 SGHRS, CDR2 YFSETQ. With 4 bases clipped from V and 10 bases from J, the junction kept 8 bases outside the gene matches. The CDR3 contains 13 residues. Here the CDR3 reads CASSPEAGVEQFF. The CDR3 region has the DNA TGCGCCAGCAGCCCGGAGGCGGGAGTGGAGCAGTTCTTC.

This clonotype was counted a few times. The rearrangement links TRBV29-1 to TRBJ2-3; TRBD1 matches 7 bases. CDR3 length equals 15 residues. The germline V gene encodes CDR1 SQVTM and CDR2 ANQGSEA. V shed 3 bases and J 6 bases; nucleotides not matched to a gene: 12. The CDR3 spells CSVDRGTALLDTQYF. The CDR3 DNA reads as TGCAGCGTTGATCGTGGGACAGCACTTTTGGATACGCAGTATTTT.

The chain has TRBV9 and TRBJ1-1; D call uncertain. Deletions cut 0 bases from V and 4 bases from J, with 16 bases between. This CDR3 region has 16 residues. Germline assignment: CDR1 SGDLS and CDR2 YYNGEE. Written as DNA, the CDR3 is TGTGCCAGCAGCGTAGGAGCAGATTATGTGAGCACTGAAGCTTTCTTT. It yields the protein CASSVGADYVSTEAFF.

This clonotype was counted at least ten times. For the CDR3, the DNA is TGTGCCAGCAGTTTGCCCGTTGGCACAGATACGCAGTATTTT. Translating it yields CASSLPVGTDTQYF. This chain joins TRBV12-3 or TRBV12-4 and TRBJ2-3; D unresolved. Trimming removed 3 bases at V and 1 base at J, with 8 bases between. The CDR3 is made up of 14 amino acids.

This clonotype was counted at least ten times. The V gene is TRBV12-3 or TRBV12-4, the J gene TRBJ2-1, with a possible D match to TRBD2 (6 bases). The CDR3 consists of 15 residues. With 7 bases removed from V and 5 bases from J, the gap between germline ends came to 18 bases. The CDR3 coding sequence is TGTGCCAGCACTTCCGGGAGTCAGCCCGACAATGAGCAGTTCTTC. It specifies CASTSGSQPDNEQFF.

This clonotype turned up a few times. The rearrangement links TRBV5-6 to TRBJ2-7, with D maybe TRBD1 (5 bases). From germline, CDR1 is SGHDT and CDR2 YYEEEE. This CDR3 has 14 residues. Trimming removed 3 bases at V and 2 bases at J, with 12 bases between. The CDR3 reads CASSSTTATYEQYF. DNA for the CDR3: TGTGCCAGCAGCTCAACGACAGCAACCTACGAGCAGTACTTC. Full variable domain (rest looked up from reference TRBV5-6 and TRBJ2-7): DAGVTQSPTHLIKTRGQQVTLRCSPKSGHDTVSWYQQALGQGPQFIFQYYEEEERQRGNFPDRFSGHQFPNYSSELNVNALLLGDSALYLCASSSTTATYEQYFGPGTRLTVT.

The table lists this clonotype with many counts. The chain uses TRBV20-1 and TRBJ2-1, with D hard to call. V shed 5 bases and J shed 8 bases, with 10 bases lying between them. This CDR3 region has 11 residues. The germline V gene has CDR1 DFQATT and CDR2 SNEGSKA (reference sequence). The CDR3 DNA sequence: TGCAGTGCTCCGAAGTGGGATGAGCAGTTCTTC. Protein: CSAPKWDEQFF.

This clonotype was picked up a small number of times. The chain couples TRBV24-1 to TRBJ1-2; 7 bases agree with TRBD1. Germline V gene lookup returns CDR1 KGHDR and CDR2 SFDVKD. V was pared by 3 bases and J by 8 bases, with 8 bases of the junction left unmatched. CDR3 size: 14 residues. CDR3 region: CATSDTRTGRGYTF. In DNA form, the CDR3 reads TGTGCCACCAGTGATACCCGGACAGGAAGGGGCTACACCTTC.

In DNA form, the CDR3 reads TGTGCCAGCAGTGAAATAACGGGAACCTACAATGAGCAGTTCTTC. The encoded protein is CASSEITGTYNEQFF. V usage is TRBV6-1 and J usage is TRBJ2-1; TRBD2 might be the D (5 bases). Trimming left V 2 bases short and J 2 bases short, with 10 bases between. This CDR3 comprises 15 residues. CDR1 and CDR2 (germline): MNHNS, SASEGT.

The genes are TRBV29-1 and TRBJ2-7; D perhaps matches TRBD1 (6 bases). V shed 7 bases and J shed 5 bases, with 15 bases lying between them. CDR1 is SQVTM, CDR2 ANQGSEA, per germline. CDR3 length: 12 amino acids. CDR3 loop: CSATGQGNEQYF. For the CDR3, the DNA is TGCAGCGCCACAGGTCAGGGGAACGAGCAGTACTTC.

This clonotype showed up many times. CDR3 coding DNA: TGTGCCAGCAGTTACTCGAGTCCGGCGGGGGGTCAGTACTTC. It translates to CASSYSSPAGGQYF. This rearrangement joins TRBV6-5 to TRBJ2-5; 8 bases align to TRBD2. The CDR3 covers 14 residues. Germline assignment: CDR1 MNHEY and CDR2 SVGAGI. Trimming removed 0 bases from V and 11 bases from J; junction bases left unmatched: 8.

This sequence joins TRBV11-3 and TRBJ2-3; TRBD1 or TRBD2 may be the D gene (6 bases each). Germline V gives CDR1 SGHNT, CDR2 YENEEA. With 0 bases removed from V and 1 base from J, the gap between germline ends came to 11 bases. The CDR3 is 16 residues long. The CDR3 sequence is CASSLEFRGGTDTQYF. The DNA for the CDR3 is TGTGCCAGCAGCTTAGAGTTTAGGGGGGGCACAGATACGCAGTATTTT.